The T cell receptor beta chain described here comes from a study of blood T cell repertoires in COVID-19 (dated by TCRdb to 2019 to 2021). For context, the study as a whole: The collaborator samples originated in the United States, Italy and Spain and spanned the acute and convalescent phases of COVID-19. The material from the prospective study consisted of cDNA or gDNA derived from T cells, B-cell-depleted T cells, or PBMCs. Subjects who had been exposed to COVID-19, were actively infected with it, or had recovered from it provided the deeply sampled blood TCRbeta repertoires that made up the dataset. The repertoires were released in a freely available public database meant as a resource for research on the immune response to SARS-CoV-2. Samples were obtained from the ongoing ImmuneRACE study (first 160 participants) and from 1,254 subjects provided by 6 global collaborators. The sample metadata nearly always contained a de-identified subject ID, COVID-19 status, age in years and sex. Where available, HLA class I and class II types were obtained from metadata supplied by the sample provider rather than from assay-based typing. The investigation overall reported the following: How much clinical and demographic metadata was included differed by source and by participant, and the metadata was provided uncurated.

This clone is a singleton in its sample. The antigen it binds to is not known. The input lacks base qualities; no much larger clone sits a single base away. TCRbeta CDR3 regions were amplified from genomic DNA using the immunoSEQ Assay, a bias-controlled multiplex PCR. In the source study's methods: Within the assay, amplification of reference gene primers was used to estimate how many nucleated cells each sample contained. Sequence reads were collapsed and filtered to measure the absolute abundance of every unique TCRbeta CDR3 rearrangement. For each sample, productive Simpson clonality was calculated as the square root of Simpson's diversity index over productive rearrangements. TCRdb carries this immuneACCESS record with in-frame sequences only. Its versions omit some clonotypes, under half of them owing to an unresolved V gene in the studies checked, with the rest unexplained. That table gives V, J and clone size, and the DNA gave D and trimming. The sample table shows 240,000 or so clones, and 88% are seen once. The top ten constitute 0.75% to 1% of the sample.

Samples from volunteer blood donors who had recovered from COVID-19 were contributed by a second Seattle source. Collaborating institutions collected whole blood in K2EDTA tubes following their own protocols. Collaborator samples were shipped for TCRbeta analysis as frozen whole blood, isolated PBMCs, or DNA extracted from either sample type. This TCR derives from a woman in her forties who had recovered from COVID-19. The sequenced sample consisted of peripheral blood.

The DNA sequence is TGTGCCAGCAGCTTAGGGCCAGGGGAGAATCAGCCCCAGCATTTT. This codes for CASSLGPGENQPQHF. The chain employs TRBV7-9 and TRBJ1-5; 6 matching bases give a weak D call of TRBD1. The CDR3 numbers 15 residues from cysteine through phenylalanine. Solely the CDR3 DNA is kept, with 45 bases framed from the first base. Trimming removed 1 base from V and 4 bases from J, leaving 11 bases between the germline ends. Sequences SEHNR (CDR1) and FQNEAQ (CDR2) are obtained from the germline V gene (reference sequence).